This T cell receptor beta chain stems from a study of T cells in Graves' hyperthyroidism and ophthalmopathy. Study-wide results and limits: Peripheral blood also featured most of the thyroid clonotypes expanded above 0.001.

CDR1 is SGHAT, CDR2 FQDESV, per germline (reference sequence). The CDR3 is 14 residues long. The V and J ends lost 3 bases and 4 bases respectively, with 12 bases between them. Pregnant or lactating patients were excluded, as were those with uncontrolled infection or other autoimmune disease. This clonotype showed up many times. As yet, its antigen is unknown. The source material, RNA transcripts, was used to amplify TCR beta CDR3 regions. The TCR CDR3 was amplified in a first-round RT-PCR using the HTBI primer set. A single record per CDR3 protein comes from TCRdb applying MiXCR to the multiplex PCR reads. The sample consists of about 620,000 distinct CDR3 sequences, 16% of them appearing once.

The TCR comes from a woman aged 25-40 years with Graves' hyperthyroidism. The sequencing sample was made of blood. V gene TRBV11-1 combines with J gene TRBJ1-1; no reliable D call. The CDR3 region has the DNA TGTGCCAGCAGCTTCCGGCTAGGATCCACTGAAGCTTTCTTT. It yields the protein CASSFRLGSTEAFF.